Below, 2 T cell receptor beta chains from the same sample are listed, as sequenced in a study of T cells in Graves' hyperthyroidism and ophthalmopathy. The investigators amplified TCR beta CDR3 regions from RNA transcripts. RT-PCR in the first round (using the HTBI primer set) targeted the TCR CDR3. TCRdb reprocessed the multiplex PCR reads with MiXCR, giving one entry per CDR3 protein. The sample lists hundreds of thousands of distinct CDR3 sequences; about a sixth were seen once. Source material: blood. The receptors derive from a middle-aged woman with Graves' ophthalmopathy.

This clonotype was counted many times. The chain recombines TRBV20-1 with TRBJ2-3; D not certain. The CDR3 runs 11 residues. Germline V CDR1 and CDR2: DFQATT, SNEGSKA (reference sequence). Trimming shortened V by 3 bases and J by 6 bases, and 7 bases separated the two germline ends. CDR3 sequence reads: CSARDSDTQYF. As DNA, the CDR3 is TGCAGTGCTAGGGATTCGGATACGCAGTATTTT.

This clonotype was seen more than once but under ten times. The DNA of the CDR3 is TGTGCCAGCAGCCCGTCGGTGACAGGGGCGGGCGAGCAGTACTTC. This sequence encodes CASSPSVTGAGEQYF. The chain combines TRBV5-4 with TRBJ2-7; 8 bases agree with TRBD1. This CDR3 has 15 residues. Losses at the gene ends were 4 bases for V and 6 bases for J; bases not matched to a gene: 12. Per the germline V gene, CDR1 is SGHNT and CDR2 is YYREEE (reference sequence).